This entry features one T cell receptor beta chain sequence. Germline lookup yields CDR1 SGHRS and CDR2 YFSETQ. CDR3 length: 15 amino acids. The junction had 10 bases not matched to a gene; V was cut back by 7 bases and J by 2 bases. Study processing details: Cell counts per sample came from amplifying reference gene primers. Libraries were prepared by immunoSEQ multiplex PCR; TCRdb keeps only in-frame clonotypes and omits some of them. That table is the source of V, J and clone size, and D and trimming were worked out from the DNA. Found here are 100,000 to 150,000 clones, around nine tenths of them singletons; the top ten hold about 1%. This sample is drawn from a study of blood T cell repertoires in COVID-19. Study at large: Researchers got acute and convalescent COVID-19 samples from the United States, Italy and Spain. T cells, B-cell-depleted T cells, or PBMCs provided the cDNA or gDNA that served as material.

The source is a woman aged 50 to 60 with active or convalescent COVID-19. V and J are TRBV5-1 and TRBJ1-1; 8 bases are shared with TRBD1. The specimen was peripheral blood. CDR3 nucleotides: TGCGCCAGCCAGACAGGGGTGCGCCCAAACACTGAAGCTTTCTTT. Its translation: CASQTGVRPNTEAFF.